The sequence of this T cell receptor (beta chain) was determined in a study of cytomegalovirus exposure and HLA in healthy donors. Turning to this clone: The antigen is undetermined.

The CDR3 is 14 amino acids. Looked up from germline, CDR1 is SGHTA and CDR2 is FQGNSA. Trimming at V came to 5 bases and at J to 8 bases, leaving 7 bases not matched to a gene. A multiplex PCR was run with 60 Vbeta primers and 13 Jbeta primers. Data came from immunoSEQ multiplex PCR; TCRdb stores just in-frame clones and leaves some out. The profile shows 150,000 or so clones, 65% to 80% of them singletons. Whole-study findings and limits: Previous analysis showed most TCR beta V segments were productive about 90% or about 30% of the time. Later analysis reportedly placed an Asian-associated ancestry cluster below the roughly 680-donor mean in N-insertions. The later analysis indicated that the majority of CMV-associated TCR beta chains appeared HLA-restricted. A later analysis showed that HLA-associated TCR beta chains had undergone more clonal expansion than equally common others.

This receptor was obtained from a middle-aged man in good health and CMV-seropositive. V is TRBV7-2 and J is TRBJ2-1; 9 positions match TRBD1. The sample comprised PBMCs. CDR3 loop: CASSRDRVSHEQFF. In DNA, the CDR3 is TGTGCCAGCAGCCGGGACAGGGTGAGTCATGAGCAGTTCTTC.